Below, 21 T cell receptor beta chains from the same sample are listed, as sequenced in a study of shared clonotypes between healthy human individuals (TCRdb year 2020). The library relied on the immunoSEQ multiplex PCR assay. This immuneACCESS table, as held by TCRdb, lists in-frame sequences with V and J called but not all clones. Of the missing ones, under half trace to an unresolved V gene in checked studies; the others have no known cause. Here the sample has about 110,000 clones; around 68% occur a single time. The ten largest clones represent 24% of the sample. Sequenced: memory CD8+ T cells sorted from blood. According to the study, the label for this sample's cell subset or site signals: CD45RO+ cells pooled with CCR7-negative TemRA cells. The receptors derive from a woman aged 25 to 39 in good health.

V gene TRBV11-1 combines with J gene TRBJ2-3, with 7 bases identical to TRBD2. V dropped 5 bases and J dropped 3; count of bases not matched to a gene: 8. The CDR3 spans 15 residues. Germline loops: CDR1 SGHAT, CDR2 FQDESV (reference sequence). CDR3 in amino acids: CASSGGGGRTDTQYF. For the CDR3, the DNA is TGTGCCAGCAGCGGGGGTGGCGGGAGAACAGATACGCAGTATTTT.

V is TRBV4-2 and J is TRBJ2-1; 10 nucleotides match TRBD2. Per germline, CDR1 LGHNA and CDR2 YNFKEQ. V lost 5 bases, J lost 0 bases, and 1 base stayed unmatched. The CDR3 is 15 residues long. The CDR3 is CASSRTSGSYNEQFF. Written as DNA, the CDR3 is TGTGCCAGCAGCAGGACTAGCGGCTCCTACAATGAGCAGTTCTTC.

CDR3 region: CASARGLAGVAYEQYF. For the CDR3, the DNA is TGTGCCAGCGCTCGGGGACTAGCGGGAGTTGCCTACGAGCAGTACTTC. The chain employs TRBV27 and TRBJ2-7; 14 bases fit TRBD2. J was trimmed by 2 bases and V by 8 bases; bases with no gene match: 8. The CDR3 has 16 residues. CDR1 is MNHEY, CDR2 SMNVEV, per germline (reference sequence).

At least ten counts were recorded for this clone. Other nucleotide sequences in the sample specify the same CDR3. This chain's CDR3 is CASSLAGGSDTQYF. DNA for the CDR3: TGTGCCAGCAGTTTAGCGGGAGGGTCAGATACGCAGTATTTT. The rearrangement links TRBV9 to TRBJ2-3; 11 bases are a match to TRBD2. V shed 5 bases, J shed 4 bases, and the junction held 3 bases outside the gene matches. Germline V gene lookup returns CDR1 SGDLS and CDR2 YYNGEE. The CDR3 has 14 residues.

The V gene is TRBV11-1, the J gene TRBJ2-5; a possible D gene is TRBD1 (5 bases). The assigned J gene may be wrong: the sequence end matches TRBJ2-7 better. The CDR3 length is 15 residues. CDR1 is SGHAT, CDR2 FQDESV, per germline (reference sequence). The DNA of the CDR3 is TGTGCCAGCAGCTTAGACCGCACAGGTTCCTACGAGCAGTACTTC. This translates into CASSLDRTGSYEQYF.

J is TRBJ2-7 and V is TRBV9; D is possibly TRBD1 (6 bases). Trimming removed 3 bases at V and 1 base at J, with 11 bases between. CDR3 length equals 14 residues. Germline V gene sequence: CDR1 SGDLS, CDR2 YYNGEE. The CDR3 DNA is TGTGCCAGCAGCGGCACGACAGGTTCCTACGAGCAGTACTTC. It is translated as CASSGTTGSYEQYF.

CDR3 sequence (DNA): TGTGCCAGTAGTATTCCTGATCAGCCCCAGCATTTT. Its translation is CASSIPDQPQHF. The J gene is TRBJ1-5, the V gene TRBV19; D is uncertain. Trimming took 3 bases from V and 5 from J, leaving 5 bases between them. This CDR3 spans 12 amino acids. In germline, CDR1 is LNHDA, CDR2 SQIVND (reference sequence).

The chain recombines TRBV6-1 with TRBJ2-7; TRBD2 is a possible D gene (6 bases). Germline V CDR1 and CDR2: MNHNS, SASEGT. The CDR3 loop spans 13 amino acids. V lost 8 bases and J lost 10, with 21 bases in between. Here the CDR3 DNA reads TGTGCCAGCCGAGAACGGGACTCCGAACACCAGTACTTC. It is translated as CASRERDSEHQYF.

This chain uses TRBV5-5 with TRBJ2-7, with 8 nucleotides matching TRBD2. Germline V lookup: CDR1 SGHKS, CDR2 YYEKEE (reference sequence). The V and J ends lost 4 bases and 7 bases, in that order; junction bases with no gene match: 13. The CDR3 length is 15 residues. Written as DNA, the CDR3 is TGTGCCAGCAGCCACACGGATATAGCGGGGTTTGAGCAGTACTTC. Amino acids: CASSHTDIAGFEQYF.

The V call is TRBV2, the J call TRBJ1-1; a weak D match, TRBD1 (5 bases). Deletions cut 1 base from V and 0 bases from J, with 6 bases between. Germline V gene data show CDR1 as SNHLY and CDR2 as FYNNEI. CDR3 length: 14 residues. CDR3 in amino acids: CASSEGQLNTEAFF. The CDR3 DNA reads TGTGCCAGCAGTGAAGGACAGTTGAACACTGAAGCTTTCTTT.

The genes are TRBV6-5 and TRBJ1-2; D unresolved. Trimming removed 4 bases at V and 2 bases at J, with 8 bases between. The germline CDR1 and CDR2 sequences are MNHEY and SVGAGI. The CDR3 loop spans 13 amino acids. The CDR3: CASSLRGNYGYTF. DNA of the CDR3: TGTGCCAGCAGTTTGCGAGGGAACTATGGCTACACCTTC.

CDR3 nucleotide sequence: TGCGCCAGCAGCCGTTCTGAGGTAACCTACGAGCAGTACTTC. It encodes CASSRSEVTYEQYF. The chain is built from TRBV5-1 and TRBJ2-7; D call uncertain. Germline CDR1 is SGHRS and CDR2 is YFSETQ. The CDR3 sequence is 14 residues long. The germline V and J ends were trimmed by 4 bases and 2 bases, with 13 bases remaining between them.

The rearrangement uses TRBV15 and TRBJ2-5, with TRBD1 matching over 10 bases. Germline V gene sequence: CDR1 LNHNV, CDR2 YYDKDF (reference sequence). Trimming cost V 1 base and J 0 bases; bases outside gene matches: 2. The CDR3 contains 16 residues. CDR3 sequence: CATSRGQGAYQETQYF. The CDR3 DNA sequence: TGTGCCACCAGCAGAGGACAGGGGGCCTACCAAGAGACCCAGTACTTC.

This chain uses TRBV5-8 with TRBJ2-7; D is perhaps TRBD2 (7 bases). This CDR3 is built from 14 residues. The V end lost 8 bases, the J end lost 5 bases, and 20 bases lay between the germline ends. Germline CDR1 is SGHTS and CDR2 is YDEGEE. The CDR3 loop reads CASRGAGRPDEQYF. CDR3 bases: TGTGCCAGTCGGGGGGCCGGCAGGCCCGACGAGCAGTACTTC.

This clone appeared a few times. This rearrangement joins TRBV19 to TRBJ2-7; 8 bases align to TRBD2. The germline V gene has CDR1 LNHDA and CDR2 SQIVND (reference sequence). The CDR3 is 15 residues long. V shed 5 bases, J shed 0 bases, and the junction held 6 bases outside the gene matches. CDR3 DNA: TGTGCCAGTAGTCTCGTAGCGGGGAACTCCTACGAGCAGTACTTC. Amino acids: CASSLVAGNSYEQYF.

The sample holds one count of this clone. This sequence joins TRBV27 and TRBJ1-5; D gene unclear. V lost 5 bases, J lost 9 bases, and 14 bases lay in between. The CDR3 length is 13 residues. CDR1 and CDR2 from the germline V gene are MNHEY and SMNVEV (reference sequence). The CDR3 DNA reads as TGTGCCAGCAGTCCGCTTCCTTGGAGGCCCCAGCATTTT. This encodes CASSPLPWRPQHF.

The chain joins TRBV13 to TRBJ1-1, with TRBD1 matching 9 bases. The germline gives CDR1 PRHDT, CDR2 FYEKMQ (reference sequence). The CDR3 is 19 residues long. Losses at the gene ends were 3 bases for V and 4 bases for J; bases not matched to a gene: 18. Here the CDR3 reads CASSFTSPTGGAGGTEAFF. CDR3 DNA sequence: TGTGCCAGCAGCTTTACGTCCCCTACAGGGGGCGCGGGAGGCACTGAAGCTTTCTTT.

The V and J genes are TRBV29-1 and TRBJ1-1; no reliable D call. The germline V gene has CDR1 SQVTM and CDR2 ANQGSEA. The CDR3 contains 11 residues. Trimming removed 7 bases at V and 2 bases at J, with 8 bases between. CDR3 amino acids: CSGGINTEAFF. The CDR3 nucleotides are TGCAGCGGGGGAATTAACACTGAAGCTTTCTTT.

CDR3 DNA: TGTGCCAGCAGCCAATTAGGAAACGAGCAGTACTTC. Its protein product is CASSQLGNEQYF. The gene calls are TRBV4-2 and TRBJ2-5, with no clear D. The J call is uncertain, as TRBJ2-7 better fits the DNA end. Germline V lookup: CDR1 LGHNA, CDR2 YNFKEQ. CDR3 size: 12 residues.

CDR3 sequence: CASSLFRDSLFYEQYF. As DNA, the CDR3 is TGTGCCAGCAGCTTGTTTCGGGACAGCCTCTTCTACGAGCAGTACTTC. V gene TRBV5-5 combines with J gene TRBJ2-7; 7 bases align to TRBD1. Losses at the gene ends were 1 base for V and 3 bases for J; bases not matched to a gene: 10. This CDR3 has 16 residues. Per the germline V gene, CDR1 is SGHKS and CDR2 is YYEKEE (reference sequence). Variable domain in full (rest from reference TRBV5-5 and TRBJ2-7): DAGVTQSPTHLIKTRGQQVTLRCSPISGHKSVSWYQQVLGQGPQFIFQYYEKEERGRGNFPDRFSARQFPNYSSELNVNALLLGDSALYLCASSLFRDSLFYEQYFGPGTRLTVT.

A word on this clone: The sample holds other DNA sequences that translate to the same CDR3. This rearrangement joins TRBV7-2 to TRBJ2-1, with 8 bases aligning to TRBD1. Germline V gene sequence: CDR1 SGHTA, CDR2 FQGNSA. The trim removed 3 bases at V and 5 bases at J, leaving 3 bases unmatched. CDR3 length: 14 amino acids. CDR3: CASSLGTGDNEQFF. DNA of the CDR3: TGTGCCAGCAGCTTGGGGACAGGAGACAATGAGCAGTTCTTC. The whole variable domain, remainder taken from reference TRBV7-2 and TRBJ2-1, is GAGVSQSPSNKVTEKGKDVELRCDPISGHTALYWYRQSLGQGLEFLIYFQGNSAPDKSGLPSDRFSAERTGGSVSTLTIQRTQQEDSAVYLCASSLGTGDNEQFFGPGTRLTVL.